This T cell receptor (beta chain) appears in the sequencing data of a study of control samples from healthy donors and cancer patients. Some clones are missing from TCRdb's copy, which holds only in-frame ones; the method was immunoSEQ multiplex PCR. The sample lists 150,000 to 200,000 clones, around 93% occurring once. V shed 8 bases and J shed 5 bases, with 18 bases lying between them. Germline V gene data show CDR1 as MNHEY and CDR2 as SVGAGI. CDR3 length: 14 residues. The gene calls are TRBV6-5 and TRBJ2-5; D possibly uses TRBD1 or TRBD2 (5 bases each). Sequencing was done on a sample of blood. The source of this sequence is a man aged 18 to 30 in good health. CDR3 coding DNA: TGTGCCAGCTCGGGGACCCACAAAGGGGAGACCCAGTACTTC. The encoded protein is CASSGTHKGETQYF.